This T cell receptor beta chain comes out of a study of cytomegalovirus exposure and HLA in healthy donors. Study observations and caveats: Reports showed the classifier diagnosing cytomegalovirus status with high specificity and sensitivity. Analyzed later, most CMV-associated TCR beta chains appeared HLA-restricted.

This clone showed up just once. The antigen remains unidentified. With 60 Vbeta and 13 Jbeta primers, the PCR was carried out. Sequenced by immunoSEQ multiplex PCR; TCRdb stores in-frame clones only, minus some. This table holds roughly 80,000 clones, approximately 62% found once. Sequences were obtained from PBMCs. The TCR was taken from a male donor in good health and CMV-seropositive.

The CDR3 DNA sequence: TGCGCCAGCAGTGAACCAGGTTATTACGAGCAGTACTTC. It specifies CASSEPGYYEQYF. The V call is TRBV10-2, the J call TRBJ2-7, with D unresolved. This CDR3 has 13 residues. CDR1 WSHSY and CDR2 SAAADI come from the germline V gene. V lost 3 bases and J lost 4, with 10 bases in between.